The present TCR beta chain was sequenced within a study of control samples from healthy donors and cancer patients (dated by TCRdb to about 2020). Reading from cysteine to phenylalanine, the CDR3 counts 13 amino acids. Only the CDR3 DNA is retained, 39 bases long and in frame from the first base. V gives up 6 bases and J gives up 1 base, and the segment between their germline ends measures 7 bases. CDR1 is given as SGHRS and CDR2 as YFSETQ, both from the germline V gene. For this clone: The antigen this receptor binds is unknown. No much larger clone exists at a distance of one base, and base qualities are not known.

Library construction relied on the immunoSEQ multiplex PCR assay. This immuneACCESS table, as held by TCRdb, lists in-frame sequences with V and J called but not all clones. Of the missing ones, under half trace to an unresolved V gene in checked studies; the others have no known cause. The sample table lists around 110,000 clones, roughly nine tenths of them with a count of one. The top ten clones comprise approximately 1.1% of the sample. The sequence links TRBV5-1 to TRBJ2-2, with no D gene named confidently. The TCR originated in a woman in her 50s with colorectal cancer. The sample comprised PBMCs. The CDR3 reads CASMGLNTGELFF. The DNA is as follows: TGCGCCAGCATGGGGTTGAACACCGGGGAGCTGTTTTTT.